This T cell receptor (beta chain) was documented in a study of shared clonotypes between healthy human individuals (dated by TCRdb to the early 2020s). Notes on the research overall: The cohort comprised a couple of women and a few men aged 18 to 49 years. For each donor, CD4 naive and CD4 memory were each run on three plates, CD8 naive on two plates, and CD8 memory on one plate. The study deeply sequenced blood TCR repertoires of 5 or 6 healthy adults to estimate repertoire size and the extent of clonotype sharing between individuals. Libraries were prepared and TCR repertoires were sequenced by different laboratories using diverse techniques, in order to increase sequencing depth and limit assay-specific biases. Between about 0.94 and 10 billion PBMCs per donor were obtained by leukapheresis.

Regarding this clone: Its antigen is still unknown. Base qualities are not recorded, but no much larger clone differs from it by a single base.

V is pruned by 2 bases and J by 1 base, leaving 8 bases of the junction without a gene match. The CDR3 starts with the cysteine, ends with the phenylalanine, and has 16 residues. Only the CDR3 DNA stays, 48 bases, in frame from base 1. CDR1 and CDR2 are drawn from the germline V gene (reference sequence): MNHEY, SMNVEV. Using the deep immunoSEQ assay, TCR CDR3 regions were amplified from genomic DNA by multiplex PCR. For each cell subset, the extracted genomic DNA was distributed evenly across all wells of several immunoSEQ 96-well plates, and each plate served as one replicate. Each replicate PCR for sorted subsets received around 200 ng genomic DNA, equal to around 32,000 T cell genomes. The purified libraries were quantified using a Qubit 3.0 fluorometer, sized with a Bioanalyzer 2100, and then quantified again using the KAPA Library Quantification kit. Each immunoSEQ 96-well plate was sequenced on its own single-read 150-cycle Illumina NextSeq 550 flow cell. The authors' pipeline ran thus. Because only junctional sequences without quality scores were contained in the immunoSEQ output, filtering matching that applied to full-length reads could not be performed. To assign V/J genes and CDR3, sequences were annotated using PyIR, a Python wrapper for IgBLAST v1.9, with IMGT germline references. Reads were filtered out if the reads had weak V/J assignments (E-value above 1e-6), no CDR3, stop codons, out-of-frame junctions, or ambiguous translated residues. A V3J clonotype was defined by an identical inferred V gene, J gene, and CDR3 amino acid sequence. Percentage overlap between repertoires was computed as shared unique clonotypes divided by the size of the smaller repertoire. RTK rarefaction, the Chao1 estimator, and Recon v2.1 estimates of unobserved clonotypes were used to assess repertoire richness. Generation probabilities were computed with OLGA for all TCRbeta clonotypes obtained by the gDNA method from four donors. The clones in this table, taken by TCRdb from immuneACCESS, are in-frame only. Not every clone is retained; where verified, under half of the shortfall comes from an unresolved V gene, and the cause of the rest is unknown. V, J and clone size are those of that table, while D and trimming were read from the DNA. The sample table shows 2 million to 3 million clones, and 80% to 95% are seen once. The ten most abundant clones make up 0.36% of the sample.

Healthy HIV-negative adults with no recently reported acute infections or vaccinations were included as donors. Every donor was a Caucasian adult residing in Nashville, Tennessee, USA. Magnetic negative selection was used to enrich CD4+ T cells, after which naive cells were positively selected on CD45RA and the negative fraction became the memory subset. After blood collection by leukapheresis, PBMCs were isolated using Ficoll-Histopaque density gradient centrifugation and then cryopreserved in the vapor phase of liquid nitrogen. Purity and quantity of every magnetically sorted T cell population were checked by analytical flow cytometry. Each sorted fraction had its genomic DNA isolated and then quantified by UV absorbance on a Nanodrop 2000c. Points the paper makes about the study in general: Rarefaction of sorted-subset datasets indicated incomplete sequencing despite the large sequencing depth. Naive subsets generally had larger estimated clonotype richness than memory subsets did. The genetic and exposure-history diversity represented was limited by the small number of donors. Clonotypes shared by all four sorted-subset donors showed higher generation probabilities than non-shared clonotypes. Sampling was limited to blood, and TCR repertoires in tissue likely differ from TCR repertoires in blood. Pairwise subsampling indicated that sequencing depth was expected to affect the degree of clonotype sharing among donors. Across a few donors, 5% to 6% of naive CD4, around 3.5% of naive CD8, 2% to 2.5% of memory CD4, and approximately 0.42% of memory CD8 clonotypes were shared.

Sample: naive CD4+ T cells from PBMCs. The cell subset or site tag for this specimen amounts to: CD45RA+ positively selected. The TCR was taken from a man between 18 and 29 years old in good health. Some clones in this sample may be carry-over from other donors' samples. Recombination connected TRBV27 to TRBJ2-7; 7 central bases correspond to TRBD2. The DNA sequence is as follows: TGTGCCAGCAGTTTACGGGGGGTTTCGGGATCCTACGAGCAGTACTTC. Its translation reads: CASSLRGVSGSYEQYF.